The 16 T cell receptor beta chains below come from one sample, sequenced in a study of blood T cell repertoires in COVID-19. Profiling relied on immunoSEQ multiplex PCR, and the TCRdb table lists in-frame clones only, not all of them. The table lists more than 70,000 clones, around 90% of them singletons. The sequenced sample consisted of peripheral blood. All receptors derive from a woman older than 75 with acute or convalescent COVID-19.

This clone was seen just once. The CDR3 protein is CASRRQGRLDEQFF. The DNA for the CDR3 is TGTGCCAGCAGGAGACAGGGGCGCTTGGATGAGCAGTTCTTC. The genes are TRBV27 and TRBJ2-1; 8 bases line up with TRBD1. The CDR3 spans 14 residues. After removal of 6 bases from V and 8 bases from J, the junction contained 9 bases not matched to a gene. Germline CDR1 and CDR2: MNHEY and SMNVEV (reference sequence).

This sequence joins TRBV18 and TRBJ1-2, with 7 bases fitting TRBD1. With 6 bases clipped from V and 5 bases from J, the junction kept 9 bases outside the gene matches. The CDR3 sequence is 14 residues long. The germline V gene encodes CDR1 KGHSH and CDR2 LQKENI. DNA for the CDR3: TGTGCCAGCTCCCCGACACAACAGGGGTATGGCTACACCTTC. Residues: CASSPTQQGYGYTF.

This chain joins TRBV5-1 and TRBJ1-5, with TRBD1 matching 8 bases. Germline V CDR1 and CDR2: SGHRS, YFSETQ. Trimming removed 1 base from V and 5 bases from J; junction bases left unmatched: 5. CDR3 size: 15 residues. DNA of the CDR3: TGCGCCAGCAGCTTGACGGACAGGGATGATCAGCCCCAGCATTTT. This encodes CASSLTDRDDQPQHF.

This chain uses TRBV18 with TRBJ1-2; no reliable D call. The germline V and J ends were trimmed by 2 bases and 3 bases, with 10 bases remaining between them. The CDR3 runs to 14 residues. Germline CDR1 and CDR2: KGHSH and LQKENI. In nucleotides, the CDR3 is TGTGCCAGCTCACCAAACCCAGGCTACTATGGCTACACCTTC. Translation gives CASSPNPGYYGYTF. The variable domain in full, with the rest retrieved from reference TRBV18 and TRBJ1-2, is NAGVMQNPRHLVRRRGQEARLRCSPMKGHSHVYWYRQLPEEGLKFMVYLQKENIIDESGMPKERFSAEFPKEGPSILRIQQVVRGDSAAYFCASSPNPGYYGYTFGSGTRLTVV.

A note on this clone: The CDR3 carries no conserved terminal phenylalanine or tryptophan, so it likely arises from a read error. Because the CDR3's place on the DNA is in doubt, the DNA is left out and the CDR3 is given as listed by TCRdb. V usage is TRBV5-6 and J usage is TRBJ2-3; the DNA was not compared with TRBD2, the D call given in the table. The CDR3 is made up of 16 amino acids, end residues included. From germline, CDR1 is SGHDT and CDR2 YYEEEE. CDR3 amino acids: CASRLGLVSGGDTQYL.

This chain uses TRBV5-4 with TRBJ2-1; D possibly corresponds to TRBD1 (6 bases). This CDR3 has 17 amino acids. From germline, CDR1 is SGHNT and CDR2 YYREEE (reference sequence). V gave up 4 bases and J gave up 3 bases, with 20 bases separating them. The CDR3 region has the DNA TGTGCCAGCAGCCCCGGAAACAGGGTCCCCCACTACAATGAGCAGTTCTTC. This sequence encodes CASSPGNRVPHYNEQFF.

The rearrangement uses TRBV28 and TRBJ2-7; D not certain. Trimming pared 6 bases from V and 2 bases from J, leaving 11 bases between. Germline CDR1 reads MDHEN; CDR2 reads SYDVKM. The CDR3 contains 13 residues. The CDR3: CASSPAATYEQYF. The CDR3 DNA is TGTGCCAGCAGCCCCGCAGCGACCTACGAGCAGTACTTC.

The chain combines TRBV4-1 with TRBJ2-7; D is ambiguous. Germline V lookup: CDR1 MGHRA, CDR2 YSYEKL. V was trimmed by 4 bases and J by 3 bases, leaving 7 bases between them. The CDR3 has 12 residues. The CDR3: CASSRDHYEQYF. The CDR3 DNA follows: TGCGCCAGCAGCCGAGACCACTACGAGCAGTACTTC.

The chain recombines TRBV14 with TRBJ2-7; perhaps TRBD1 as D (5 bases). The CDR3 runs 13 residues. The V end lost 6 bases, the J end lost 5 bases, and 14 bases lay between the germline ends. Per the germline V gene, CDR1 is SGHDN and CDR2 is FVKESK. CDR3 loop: CASRLQGLNEQYF. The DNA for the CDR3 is TGTGCCAGCAGACTTCAGGGTCTCAACGAGCAGTACTTC.

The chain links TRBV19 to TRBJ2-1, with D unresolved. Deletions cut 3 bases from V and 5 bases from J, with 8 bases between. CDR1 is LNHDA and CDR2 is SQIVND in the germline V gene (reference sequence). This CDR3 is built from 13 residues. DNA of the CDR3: TGTGCCAGTAGTATGAGGCTCGACAATGAGCAGTTCTTC. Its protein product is CASSMRLDNEQFF.

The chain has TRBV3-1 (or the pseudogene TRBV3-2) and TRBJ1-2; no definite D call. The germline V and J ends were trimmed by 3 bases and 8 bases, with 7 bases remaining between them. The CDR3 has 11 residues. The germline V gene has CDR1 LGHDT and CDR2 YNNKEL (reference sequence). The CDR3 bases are TGTGCCAGCAGCCAGTACCAGGGCTACACCTTC. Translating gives CASSQYQGYTF.

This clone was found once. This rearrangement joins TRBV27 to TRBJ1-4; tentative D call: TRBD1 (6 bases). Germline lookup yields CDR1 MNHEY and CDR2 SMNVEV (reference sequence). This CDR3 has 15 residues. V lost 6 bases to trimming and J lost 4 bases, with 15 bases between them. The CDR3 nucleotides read TGTGCCAGCAGGTTTGGGGGCGCTGATAATGAAAAACTGTTTTTT. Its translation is CASRFGGADNEKLFF.

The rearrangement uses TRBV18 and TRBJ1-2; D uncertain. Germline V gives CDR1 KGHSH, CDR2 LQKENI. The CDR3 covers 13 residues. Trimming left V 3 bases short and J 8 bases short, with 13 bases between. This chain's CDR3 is CASSPEGPKGYTF. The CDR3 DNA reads TGTGCCAGCTCACCGGAGGGCCCAAAGGGCTACACCTTC.

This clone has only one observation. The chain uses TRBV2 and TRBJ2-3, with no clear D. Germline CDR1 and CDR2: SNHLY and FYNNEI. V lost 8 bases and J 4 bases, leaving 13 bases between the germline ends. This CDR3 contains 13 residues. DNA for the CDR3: TGTGCCAGCCATTTGCAGTTTGCAGATACGCAGTATTTT. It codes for CASHLQFADTQYF.

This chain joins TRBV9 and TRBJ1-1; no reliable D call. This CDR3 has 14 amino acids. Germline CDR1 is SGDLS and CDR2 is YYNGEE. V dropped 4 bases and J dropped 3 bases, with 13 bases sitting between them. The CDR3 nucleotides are TGTGCCAGCAGCCTTACTACCGGGTACACTGAAGCTTTCTTT. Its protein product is CASSLTTGYTEAFF.

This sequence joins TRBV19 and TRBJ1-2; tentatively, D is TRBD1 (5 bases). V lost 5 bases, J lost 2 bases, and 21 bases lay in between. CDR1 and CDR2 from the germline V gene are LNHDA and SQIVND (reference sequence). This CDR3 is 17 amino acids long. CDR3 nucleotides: TGTGCCAGTAGTGTTTCAGGATGGGGCTCGGCAAACTATGGCTACACCTTC. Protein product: CASSVSGWGSANYGYTF.